The rows below give T cell receptor beta chains drawn from one sample of a study of Ad26.COV2.S vaccination and SARS-CoV-2 variants. Measured with immunoSEQ multiplex PCR; TCRdb has only the in-frame clones, and not every one. The sample carries 400,000 to 450,000 clones, approximately 92% recorded once. The sample in question was peripheral blood, obtained in a trial of Ad26.COV2.S vaccine versus placebo. The source of these receptors is a person aged 18-60 years who received the Ad26.COV2.S COVID-19 vaccine or a placebo. Both conserved end residues are part of each CDR3. The D gene is left open where the match is weak. For some rows the clone size is stated as once, few or many, or as a class when expanded; others skip it.

j_gene: TRBJ2-3
abundance: -
v_gene: TRBV5-1
d_gene: TRBD1
CDR3aa: CASTARGYTDTQYF
CDR3nt: TGCGCCAGCACGGCCAGGGGGTATACAGATACGCAGTATTTT

j_gene: TRBJ2-2
abundance: -
v_gene: TRBV4-1
d_gene: -
CDR3aa: CASSPPGDGELFF
CDR3nt: TGCGCCAGCAGCCCCCCGGGTGACGGGGAGCTGTTTTTT

j_gene: TRBJ1-2
abundance: -
v_gene: TRBV6-5
d_gene: -
CDR3aa: CASSYSIVAPYGYTF
CDR3nt: TGTGCCAGCAGTTACTCGATTGTCGCACCCTATGGCTACACCTTC

j_gene: TRBJ1-2
abundance: -
v_gene: TRBV28
d_gene: TRBD1
CDR3aa: CASSLDRVRNYGYTF
CDR3nt: TGTGCCAGCAGTCTCGACAGGGTGAGAAACTATGGCTACACCTTC

j_gene: TRBJ2-2
abundance: -
v_gene: TRBV19
d_gene: TRBD2
CDR3aa: CASSIDSSGGAPIGELFF
CDR3nt: TGTGCCAGTAGTATAGATTCTAGCGGGGGGGCCCCGATCGGGGAGCTGTTTTTT

j_gene: TRBJ1-2
abundance: -
v_gene: TRBV6-1
d_gene: -
CDR3aa: CASSEDGGWRGVEYGYTF
CDR3nt: TGTGCCAGCAGTGAAGACGGGGGTTGGAGGGGGGTAGAGTATGGCTACACCTTC

j_gene: TRBJ2-1
abundance: -
v_gene: TRBV5-1
d_gene: -
CDR3aa: CASSLEGHLESYNEQFF
CDR3nt: TGCGCCAGCAGCTTGGAAGGACACCTGGAGTCCTACAATGAGCAGTTCTTC

j_gene: TRBJ1-5
abundance: -
v_gene: TRBV18
d_gene: -
CDR3aa: CASSPMGASQPQHF
CDR3nt: TGTGCCAGCTCACCGATGGGGGCAAGTCAGCCCCAGCATTTT

j_gene: TRBJ2-6
abundance: -
v_gene: TRBV19
d_gene: -
CDR3aa: CASNPTASGANVLTF
CDR3nt: TGTGCCAGTAATCCCACGGCATCTGGGGCCAACGTCCTGACTTTC

j_gene: TRBJ2-3
abundance: -
v_gene: TRBV7-9
d_gene: TRBD2
CDR3aa: CASSPAGASTDTQYF
CDR3nt: TGTGCCAGCAGCCCAGCGGGGGCGAGCACAGATACGCAGTATTTT

j_gene: TRBJ1-2
abundance: -
v_gene: TRBV3-1/TRBV3-2
d_gene: -
CDR3aa: CASSQSGTNNYGYTF
CDR3nt: TGTGCCAGCAGCCAGTCCGGGACAAATAACTATGGCTACACCTTC

j_gene: TRBJ2-3
abundance: -
v_gene: TRBV7-9
d_gene: -
CDR3aa: CASSLVADTQYF
CDR3nt: TGTGCCAGCAGCTTAGTGGCAGATACGCAGTATTTT

j_gene: TRBJ1-2
abundance: -
v_gene: TRBV5-4
d_gene: -
CDR3aa: CASSQRSYGYTF
CDR3nt: TGTGCCAGCAGTCAGAGGTCGTATGGCTACACCTTC

j_gene: TRBJ1-2
abundance: few
v_gene: TRBV2
d_gene: -
CDR3aa: CASSERGNYYGYTF
CDR3nt: TGTGCCAGCAGTGAGCGGGGGAACTACTATGGCTACACCTTC

j_gene: TRBJ1-2
abundance: -
v_gene: TRBV30
d_gene: -
CDR3aa: CAWSVNRASYGYTF
CDR3nt: TGTGCCTGGAGTGTAAACAGGGCGAGCTATGGCTACACCTTC

j_gene: TRBJ2-7
abundance: -
v_gene: TRBV19
d_gene: -
CDR3aa: CASSALGRAYEQYF
CDR3nt: TGTGCCAGTAGTGCCTTGGGTAGGGCGTACGAGCAGTACTTC

j_gene: TRBJ1-4
abundance: once
v_gene: TRBV9
d_gene: TRBD1
CDR3aa: CASSVGRGQGATNEKLFF
CDR3nt: TGTGCCAGCAGCGTAGGAAGAGGACAGGGTGCAACTAATGAAAAACTGTTTTTT

j_gene: TRBJ2-5
abundance: -
v_gene: TRBV3-1/TRBV3-2
d_gene: TRBD1
CDR3aa: CASSRRDSSETQYF
CDR3nt: TGTGCCAGCAGCCGACGGGACAGCTCCGAGACCCAGTACTTC

j_gene: TRBJ1-1
abundance: -
v_gene: TRBV5-1
d_gene: TRBD1
CDR3aa: CASSLRTGESEAFF
CDR3nt: TGCGCCAGCAGCTTGAGGACAGGGGAATCTGAAGCTTTCTTT

j_gene: TRBJ2-3
abundance: -
v_gene: TRBV5-1
d_gene: -
CDR3aa: CASSLSGSGDTQYF
CDR3nt: TGCGCCAGCAGCTTGAGTGGGTCAGGGGATACGCAGTATTTT

j_gene: TRBJ2-7
abundance: -
v_gene: TRBV18
d_gene: -
CDR3aa: CASSPAGGNSYEQYF
CDR3nt: TGTGCCAGCTCTCCGGCAGGGGGGAACTCCTACGAGCAGTACTTC

j_gene: TRBJ1-5
abundance: -
v_gene: TRBV9
d_gene: -
CDR3aa: CASSVGQTGNQPQHF
CDR3nt: TGTGCCAGCAGCGTAGGGCAGACGGGCAATCAGCCCCAGCATTTT

j_gene: TRBJ2-1
abundance: -
v_gene: TRBV18
d_gene: TRBD1
CDR3aa: CASSPRPGQGGNEQFF
CDR3nt: TGTGCCAGCTCACCACGACCGGGACAGGGGGGTAATGAGCAGTTCTTC

j_gene: TRBJ1-3
abundance: -
v_gene: TRBV9
d_gene: TRBD1
CDR3aa: CASSVEHRQGVYSGNTIYF
CDR3nt: TGTGCCAGCAGCGTAGAACACCGTCAGGGGGTTTACTCTGGAAACACCATATATTTT

j_gene: TRBJ2-5
abundance: -
v_gene: TRBV3-1/TRBV3-2
d_gene: TRBD2
CDR3aa: CASSQVSAGRYQETQYF
CDR3nt: TGTGCCAGCAGCCAAGTATCAGCGGGGCGGTACCAAGAGACCCAGTACTTC

j_gene: TRBJ2-5
abundance: once
v_gene: TRBV18
d_gene: -
CDR3aa: CASSPPGGRETQYF
CDR3nt: TGTGCCAGCTCACCGCCCGGGGGCCGAGAGACCCAGTACTTC

j_gene: TRBJ2-6
abundance: -
v_gene: TRBV4-1
d_gene: -
CDR3aa: CASRRRERGSGANVLTF
CDR3nt: TGCGCCAGCAGGCGAAGGGAAAGGGGCTCTGGGGCCAACGTCCTGACTTTC

j_gene: TRBJ2-7
abundance: -
v_gene: TRBV19
d_gene: -
CDR3aa: CASSPSAYSSYEQYF
CDR3nt: TGTGCCAGTAGTCCCTCGGCCTACAGCTCCTACGAGCAGTACTTC

j_gene: TRBJ1-1
abundance: few
v_gene: TRBV19
d_gene: -
CDR3aa: CASSTKLKGAFF
CDR3nt: TGTGCCAGTAGTACCAAACTAAAGGGAGCTTTCTTT

j_gene: TRBJ1-1
abundance: -
v_gene: TRBV30
d_gene: TRBD1
CDR3aa: CAWSWGTANTEAFF
CDR3nt: TGTGCCTGGAGTTGGGGGACAGCGAACACTGAAGCTTTCTTT

j_gene: TRBJ2-7
abundance: few
v_gene: TRBV4-3
d_gene: -
CDR3aa: CASSQAQGYEQYF
CDR3nt: TGCGCCAGCAGCCAAGCACAGGGCTACGAGCAGTACTTC

j_gene: TRBJ2-3
abundance: -
v_gene: TRBV5-8
d_gene: -
CDR3aa: CASSLRGRTDTQYF
CDR3nt: TGTGCCAGCAGCTTGCGGGGGCGCACAGATACGCAGTATTTT

j_gene: TRBJ1-1
abundance: once
v_gene: TRBV4-3
d_gene: -
CDR3aa: CASSQFTGYTEAFF
CDR3nt: TGCGCCAGCAGCCAATTCACAGGGTACACTGAAGCTTTCTTT

j_gene: TRBJ1-2
abundance: -
v_gene: TRBV10-3
d_gene: -
CDR3aa: CAISESKFEGWDGYTF
CDR3nt: TGTGCCATCAGTGAGTCGAAGTTCGAGGGGTGGGATGGCTACACCTTC

j_gene: TRBJ2-2
abundance: -
v_gene: TRBV18
d_gene: -
CDR3aa: CASSPGAVVSTGELFF
CDR3nt: TGTGCCAGCTCACCGGGGGCGGTCGTCTCCACCGGGGAGCTGTTTTTT

j_gene: TRBJ1-1
abundance: -
v_gene: TRBV4-3
d_gene: -
CDR3aa: CASSQERSRNTEAFF
CDR3nt: TGCGCCAGCAGCCAAGAGAGGTCCCGGAACACTGAAGCTTTCTTT

j_gene: TRBJ2-7
abundance: -
v_gene: TRBV27
d_gene: TRBD1
CDR3aa: CASSSVDRGLYEQYF
CDR3nt: TGTGCCAGCAGTTCTGTCGACAGGGGGCTCTACGAGCAGTACTTC

j_gene: TRBJ2-4
abundance: -
v_gene: TRBV10-1
d_gene: -
CDR3aa: CASSENLLAKNIQYF
CDR3nt: TGCGCCAGCAGTGAGAACCTTTTAGCCAAAAACATTCAGTACTTC

j_gene: TRBJ2-2
abundance: once
v_gene: TRBV5-6
d_gene: -
CDR3aa: CASKTTGGLDTGELFF
CDR3nt: TGTGCCAGCAAAACTACCGGGGGGCTCGACACCGGGGAGCTGTTTTTT

j_gene: TRBJ1-2
abundance: once
v_gene: TRBV5-6
d_gene: -
CDR3aa: CASSLGGDSYGYTF
CDR3nt: TGTGCCAGCAGCTTGGGGGGCGACAGCTATGGCTACACCTTC

j_gene: TRBJ1-4
abundance: -
v_gene: TRBV5-1
d_gene: -
CDR3aa: CASSLGYKGNEKLFF
CDR3nt: TGCGCCAGCAGCTTGGGATACAAGGGGAATGAAAAACTGTTTTTT

j_gene: TRBJ1-5
abundance: -
v_gene: TRBV19
d_gene: -
CDR3aa: CASNTLDSSNQPQHF
CDR3nt: TGTGCCAGTAATACCTTAGACAGTAGCAATCAGCCCCAGCATTTT

j_gene: TRBJ1-6
abundance: -
v_gene: TRBV7-2
d_gene: TRBD1
CDR3aa: CASSNSGQGGSPLHF
CDR3nt: TGTGCCAGCAGCAATTCCGGACAGGGGGGTTCACCCCTCCACTTT